The 32 T cell receptor beta chains presented below share a single source sample, sequenced in a study of blood T cell repertoires in COVID-19. Measured with immunoSEQ multiplex PCR; TCRdb has only the in-frame clones, and not every one. The profile shows about 280,000 clones, 88% of them singletons. Sequenced material: peripheral blood. The origin of the receptors is a man between 18 and 35 years old with active or convalescent COVID-19.

The chain is built from TRBV15 and TRBJ2-7; D is uncertain. Germline CDR1 and CDR2: LNHNV and YYDKDF (reference sequence). V was clipped by 8 bases and J by 0 bases, with 11 bases between them. The CDR3 has 13 amino acids. This CDR3 is CATSFGFSYEQYF. The CDR3 bases are TGTGCCACCTCTTTCGGGTTCTCCTACGAGCAGTACTTC. The full variable domain, with the rest looked up from reference TRBV15 and TRBJ2-7, is DAMVIQNPRYQVTQFGKPVTLSCSQTLNHNVMYWYQQKSSQAPKLLFHYYDKDFNNEADTPDNFQSRRPNTSFCFLDIRSPGLGDTAMYLCATSFGFSYEQYFGPGTRLTVT.

The J gene is TRBJ2-3, the V gene TRBV7-9; 13 bases align to TRBD2. The V gene's germline CDR1 is SEHNR and CDR2 FQNEAQ (reference sequence). The CDR3 contains 18 residues. V lost 5 bases to trimming and J lost 1 base; unmatched junction nucleotides: 9. CDR3 residues: CASSPWTSGGSGTDTQYF. The CDR3, as DNA: TGTGCCAGCAGCCCTTGGACTAGCGGGGGCTCTGGCACAGATACGCAGTATTTT. The full variable domain, rest sourced from reference TRBV7-9 and TRBJ2-3, is DTGVSQNPRHKITKRGQNVTFRCDPISEHNRLYWYRQTLGQGPEFLTYFQNEAQLEKSRLLSDRFSAERPKGSFSTLEIQRTEQGDSAMYLCASSPWTSGGSGTDTQYFGPGTRLTVL.

This chain links TRBV6-5 with TRBJ1-2; unclear D gene. The length of the CDR3 is 14 residues. The V and J ends lost 7 bases and 0 bases respectively, with 12 bases between them. Germline assignment: CDR1 MNHEY and CDR2 SVGAGI. CDR3 region: CASIGGVANYGYTF. For the CDR3, the DNA is TGTGCCAGCATAGGCGGGGTAGCTAACTATGGCTACACCTTC.

The chain carries TRBV7-9 and TRBJ1-6; D not certain. Germline V gene lookup returns CDR1 SEHNR and CDR2 FQNEAQ (reference sequence). V was shortened by 1 base and J by 9 bases, with 7 bases between the two germline ends. This CDR3 has 13 amino acids. This chain's CDR3 is CASSLGALSPLHF. CDR3 coding DNA: TGTGCCAGCAGCTTAGGCGCCCTTTCACCCCTCCACTTT.

This rearrangement joins TRBV7-2 to TRBJ2-5, with D unclear. Germline CDR1 and CDR2: SGHTA and FQGNSA. The germline V and J ends were trimmed by 7 bases and 2 bases, with 11 bases remaining between them. This CDR3 contains 13 residues. CDR3: CASTFPQQETQYF. In DNA form, the CDR3 reads TGTGCCAGCACCTTCCCCCAGCAAGAGACCCAGTACTTC. Variable domain in full (rest from reference TRBV7-2 and TRBJ2-5): GAGVSQSPSNKVTEKGKDVELRCDPISGHTALYWYRQSLGQGLEFLIYFQGNSAPDKSGLPSDRFSAERTGGSVSTLTIQRTQQEDSAVYLCASTFPQQETQYFGPGTRLLVL.

The chain carries TRBV5-5 and TRBJ1-5; D is perhaps TRBD1 (6 bases). This CDR3 contains 13 residues. Germline V gene lookup returns CDR1 SGHKS and CDR2 YYEKEE (reference sequence). The V gene lost 1 base and the J gene lost 10 bases, with 12 bases spanning the gap. CDR3 nucleotides: TGTGCCAGCAGCTTGTCTCCAGGGGAACCCCAGCATTTT. It translates to CASSLSPGEPQHF.

The V and J genes are TRBV11-2 and TRBJ2-3; the match to TRBD1 covers 11 bases. The V and J ends lost 6 bases and 4 bases, in that order; junction bases with no gene match: 6. Germline-derived CDR1 and CDR2 are SGHAT and FQNNGV. The CDR3 sequence is 15 residues long. CDR3: CASRADRGPSDTQYF. In DNA, the CDR3 is TGTGCCAGCAGAGCGGACAGGGGGCCATCAGATACGCAGTATTTT.

The chain combines TRBV7-3 with TRBJ1-6; tentatively, D is TRBD1 (5 bases). Germline values: CDR1 SGHTA, CDR2 FQGTGA. The length of the CDR3 is 13 residues. The V gene lost 6 bases and the J gene lost 7 bases, with 10 bases spanning the gap. The CDR3 DNA follows: TGTGCCAGCAGTTCAGGGCGCAATTCACCCCTCCACTTT. Translated: CASSSGRNSPLHF.

The rearrangement joins TRBV24-1 to TRBJ1-2, with a possible D match to TRBD1 (6 bases). The length of the CDR3 is 18 residues. V was clipped by 4 bases and J by 0 bases, with 20 bases between them. The V gene's germline CDR1 is KGHDR and CDR2 SFDVKD. The CDR3 protein is CATSDPGGGRVSNYGYTF. The CDR3, as DNA: TGTGCCACCAGTGACCCTGGGGGCGGGAGAGTCTCTAACTATGGCTACACCTTC.

The chain employs TRBV7-9 and TRBJ2-2, with TRBD1 identical over 7 bases. There are 16 residues in the CDR3. CDR1 is SEHNR and CDR2 is FQNEAQ in the germline V gene (reference sequence). With 1 base clipped from V and 2 bases from J, the junction kept 4 bases outside the gene matches. The CDR3 here is CASSLGRQGNTGELFF. CDR3 DNA sequence: TGTGCCAGCAGCTTAGGGAGACAGGGAAACACCGGGGAGCTGTTTTTT.

The chain employs TRBV4-1 and TRBJ2-1; 12 bases agree with TRBD2. The CDR3 contains 19 residues. CDR1 is MGHRA, CDR2 YSYEKL, per germline. V shed 4 bases and J 8 bases; nucleotides not matched to a gene: 18. The CDR3 loop reads CASSLLQGASGGARDEQFF. The CDR3 DNA sequence: TGCGCCAGCAGCCTCCTACAAGGGGCTAGCGGGGGGGCGCGGGATGAGCAGTTCTTC.

The V and J genes are TRBV9 and TRBJ1-5, with a possible D match to TRBD1 (5 bases). Trimming shortened V by 0 bases and J by 0 bases, and 7 bases separated the two germline ends. The CDR3 runs to 15 residues. Germline CDR1 and CDR2: SGDLS and YYNGEE. This CDR3 reads CASSVGDSSNQPQHF. In DNA, the CDR3 is TGTGCCAGCAGCGTAGGAGACAGTAGCAATCAGCCCCAGCATTTT.

V and J are TRBV6-5 and TRBJ2-7; TRBD1 matches at 11 bases. Per germline, CDR1 MNHEY and CDR2 SVGAGI. V lost 8 bases to trimming and J lost 4 bases; unmatched junction nucleotides: 10. CDR3 length equals 15 residues. This CDR3 reads CASGQDGTGGYEQYF. The CDR3 nucleotides read TGTGCCAGCGGGCAGGATGGGACAGGGGGGTACGAGCAGTACTTC.

The chain recombines TRBV5-6 with TRBJ2-3; D is possibly TRBD2 (6 bases). The V end was cut by 1 base, the J end by 0 bases, with 18 bases between. In germline, CDR1 is SGHDT, CDR2 YYEEEE. The CDR3 contains 18 residues. The chain's CDR3 is CASSLLRLARDSTDTQYF. CDR3 nucleotides: TGTGCCAGCAGCTTGCTCCGGCTAGCGAGAGATAGCACAGATACGCAGTATTTT.

V is TRBV7-8 and J is TRBJ1-4, with D hard to call. Germline CDR1 and CDR2: SGHVS and FQNEAQ. V shed 1 base and J shed 0 bases, with 6 bases lying between them. This CDR3 region has 15 residues. CDR3 sequence: CASSLDSATNEKLFF. The CDR3 DNA follows: TGTGCCAGCAGCTTAGATTCGGCAACTAATGAAAAACTGTTTTTT.

This clone was seen only a few times. V is TRBV4-2 and J is TRBJ2-7, with 7 nucleotides matching TRBD2. CDR3 length: 14 amino acids. V dropped 1 base and J dropped 2; count of bases not matched to a gene: 2. Germline V gives CDR1 LGHNA, CDR2 YNFKEQ. As DNA, the CDR3 is TGTGCCAGCAGCCAAGGCCGGGGGGCCTACGAGCAGTACTTC. It specifies CASSQGRGAYEQYF.

For the CDR3, the DNA is TGCGCCAGCAGCTTGTTTTGGGGAGGCAATCAGCCCCAGCATTTT. Protein sequence: CASSLFWGGNQPQHF. The rearrangement joins TRBV5-1 to TRBJ1-5; D unresolved. There are 15 residues in the CDR3. Per the germline V gene, CDR1 is SGHRS and CDR2 is YFSETQ. The germline V and J ends were trimmed by 1 base and 2 bases, with 10 bases remaining between them.

The count of this clone is one. The V gene is TRBV5-1, the J gene TRBJ1-2, with 10 bases lining up with TRBD1. Germline V lookup: CDR1 SGHRS, CDR2 YFSETQ. V shed 3 bases and J 5 bases; nucleotides not matched to a gene: 7. The CDR3 is made up of 15 amino acids. For the CDR3, the DNA is TGCGCCAGCAGCTCGGTCCCGGGACAGGGGTATGGCTACACCTTC. This encodes CASSSVPGQGYGYTF.

This rearrangement joins TRBV12-3 or TRBV12-4 to TRBJ2-5; D is undetermined. With 2 bases removed from V and 5 bases from J, the gap between germline ends came to 9 bases. The CDR3 covers 13 residues. The CDR3 nucleotides read TGTGCCAGCAGTTTAACCCTAATCGAGACCCAGTACTTC. Its protein product is CASSLTLIETQYF.

Points on this clone: Other DNA sequences within the sample encode an identical CDR3. The chain uses TRBV6-5 and TRBJ1-5; D gene uncertain. The V and J ends lost 8 bases and 4 bases respectively, with 9 bases between them. This CDR3 region has 12 residues. The V gene's germline CDR1 is MNHEY and CDR2 SVGAGI. The CDR3 DNA sequence: TGTGCCAGCCGAACGGGAAATCAGCCCCAGCATTTT. It yields the protein CASRTGNQPQHF.

This clone was recorded only once. V usage is TRBV9 and J usage is TRBJ1-4, with 8 bases aligning to TRBD1. CDR3 length: 17 residues. The germline CDR1 and CDR2 sequences are SGDLS and YYNGEE. With 4 bases clipped from V and 4 bases from J, the junction kept 12 bases outside the gene matches. The CDR3 reads CASSPRDLQGDNEKLFF. The DNA of the CDR3 is TGTGCCAGCAGCCCACGAGACCTACAGGGGGATAATGAAAAACTGTTTTTT.

The chain couples TRBV5-6 to TRBJ1-6, with TRBD1 identical over 8 bases. J was trimmed by 0 bases and V by 4 bases; bases with no gene match: 6. Germline CDR1 is SGHDT and CDR2 is YYEEEE. The CDR3 has 17 residues. The CDR3 DNA follows: TGTGCCAGCAGCACCGGGACAGGACTCTCCTATAATTCACCCCTCCACTTT. Residues: CASSTGTGLSYNSPLHF.

In its sample, this clone was seen a few times. The gene calls are TRBV12-5 and TRBJ1-5; D unresolved. Germline CDR1 and CDR2: LGHNT and FRNRAP. V was trimmed by 3 bases and J by 9 bases, leaving 21 bases between them. The CDR3 loop spans 16 amino acids. The CDR3 loop is CASGFRPPGEGWPQHF. The DNA for the CDR3 is TGTGCTAGTGGTTTCCGTCCCCCTGGGGAGGGTTGGCCCCAGCATTTT.

The chain carries TRBV5-6 and TRBJ2-3; 8 positions agree with TRBD1. This CDR3 has 15 amino acids. V was clipped by 4 bases and J by 3 bases; unmatched bases: 7. Germline V lookup: CDR1 SGHDT, CDR2 YYEEEE. The CDR3 DNA follows: TGTGCCAGCAGCCCAGGACAGGGTCATACAGATACGCAGTATTTT. Its protein product is CASSPGQGHTDTQYF. The whole variable domain, remainder taken from reference TRBV5-6 and TRBJ2-3, is DAGVTQSPTHLIKTRGQQVTLRCSPKSGHDTVSWYQQALGQGPQFIFQYYEEEERQRGNFPDRFSGHQFPNYSSELNVNALLLGDSALYLCASSPGQGHTDTQYFGPGTRLTVL.

The rearrangement uses TRBV14 and TRBJ1-1; 9 positions agree with TRBD1. The CDR3 totals 14 residues. Germline CDR1 is SGHDN and CDR2 is FVKESK. J gave up 5 bases and V 4 bases, and 5 bases lay outside the gene matches. The CDR3 spells CASSPGTGRTEAFF. The CDR3 coding sequence is TGTGCCAGCAGCCCCGGGACAGGGCGAACTGAAGCTTTCTTT.

The CDR3 reads CASSVGLAGSSTDTQYF. CDR3 coding DNA: TGTGCCAGCAGCGTAGGACTAGCGGGATCTAGCACAGATACGCAGTATTTT. The rearrangement joins TRBV9 to TRBJ2-3; 11 nucleotides line up with TRBD2. V dropped 0 bases and J dropped 0; count of bases not matched to a gene: 3. This CDR3 has 17 residues. CDR1 is SGDLS and CDR2 is YYNGEE in the germline V gene. The full variable domain, rest sourced from reference TRBV9 and TRBJ2-3, is DSGVTQTPKHLITATGQRVTLRCSPRSGDLSVYWYQQSLDQGLQFLIQYYNGEERAKGNILERFSAQQFPDLHSELNLSSLELGDSALYFCASSVGLAGSSTDTQYFGPGTRLTVL.

The chain couples TRBV5-6 to TRBJ2-5; D perhaps matches TRBD1 (5 bases). Germline V CDR1 and CDR2: SGHDT, YYEEEE. This CDR3 comprises 14 residues. V was shortened by 2 bases and J by 0 bases, with 8 bases between the two germline ends. This CDR3 is CASSFPTDQETQYF. DNA for the CDR3: TGTGCCAGCAGCTTCCCGACAGACCAAGAGACCCAGTACTTC.

The chain joins TRBV9 to TRBJ1-2; D unclear. The CDR3 contains 16 residues. Germline CDR1 SGDLS, CDR2 YYNGEE. V was clipped by 0 bases and J by 1 base, with 13 bases between them. Written as DNA, the CDR3 is TGTGCCAGCAGCGTAGCTACAGAATTAATTAACTATGGCTACACCTTC. It yields the protein CASSVATELINYGYTF.

V is TRBV9 and J is TRBJ2-3, with D perhaps matching TRBD2 (6 bases). CDR3 length: 17 residues. In germline, CDR1 is SGDLS, CDR2 YYNGEE. V was pared by 3 bases and J by 1 base, with 18 bases between. The CDR3 DNA reads as TGTGCCAGCAGCGGTTCCCCTCTAAGGAGGGGCACAGATACGCAGTATTTT. It specifies CASSGSPLRRGTDTQYF.

The chain links TRBV12-5 to TRBJ2-7, with D possibly TRBD1 on 6 matching bases. Per the germline V gene, CDR1 is LGHNT and CDR2 is FRNRAP. CDR3 length: 14 amino acids. V was pared by 5 bases and J by 4 bases, with 15 bases between. CDR3 protein: CASGPGQNTYEQYF. CDR3 nucleotide sequence: TGTGCTAGTGGTCCTGGACAGAATACTTACGAGCAGTACTTC.

This rearrangement joins TRBV11-2 to TRBJ2-5; D is perhaps TRBD1 (5 bases). Trimming pared 2 bases from V and 0 bases from J, leaving 10 bases between. Per the germline V gene, CDR1 is SGHAT and CDR2 is FQNNGV. The CDR3 is 15 residues long. The CDR3 sequence: CASSLRQGYQETQYF. Here the CDR3 DNA reads TGTGCCAGCAGCTTACGCCAGGGCTACCAAGAGACCCAGTACTTC.

This chain joins TRBV6-2 or TRBV6-3 and TRBJ2-2, with D perhaps matching TRBD1 (5 bases). V shed 6 bases and J shed 0 bases, with 17 bases lying between them. The V gene's germline CDR1 is MNHEY and CDR2 SVGEGT. The CDR3 length is 17 residues. The CDR3 sequence: CASSEPAGITNTGELFF. CDR3 in DNA: TGTGCCAGCAGCGAGCCCGCAGGGATCACGAACACCGGGGAGCTGTTTTTT.